This is a list of T cell receptor beta chains from one sample in a study of tumor-infiltrating lymphocytes in primary liver carcinoma. TCRdb re-analysed the multiplex PCR reads in MiXCR, keeping a single row per CDR3 protein. The sample consists of around 330,000 distinct CDR3 sequences, approximately 54% of them appearing once. Sequenced: peripheral blood. These receptors originate from a woman in her twenties or thirties with primary liver carcinoma and hepatitis B virus infection. CDR3s include the opening cysteine and the closing phenylalanine or tryptophan. A D gene is named only where the DNA matches it firmly. Size tells how often a clone was seen (once, few, many) or the class of an expanded clone, and some rows leave it out.

size: -
V: TRBV6-1
D: -
J: TRBJ2-7
CDR3: CASSERGASYEQYF
DNA: TGTGCCAGCAGTGAACGGGGGGCCTCCTACGAGCAGTACTTC

size: -
V: TRBV11-2
D: -
J: TRBJ2-2
CDR3: CASTRRAGTGTNTGELFF
DNA: TGTGCCAGCACCAGAAGGGCTGGGACGGGGACGAACACCGGGGAGCTGTTTTTT

size: -
V: TRBV14
D: TRBD2
J: TRBJ2-7
CDR3: CASSYTSVDEQYF
DNA: TGTGCCAGCAGCTACACTAGCGTGGACGAGCAGTACTTC

size: many
V: TRBV4-1
D: -
J: TRBJ2-3
CDR3: CASSPTGFRTDTQYF
DNA: TGCGCCAGCAGCCCTACAGGGTTTCGCACAGATACGCAGTATTTT

size: -
V: TRBV12-3/TRBV12-4
D: -
J: TRBJ1-2
CDR3: CASTILGPVYGYTF
DNA: TGTGCCAGCACCATTCTCGGACCAGTCTATGGCTACACCTTC

size: many
V: TRBV11-2
D: -
J: TRBJ2-5
CDR3: CASSLFSGTSGETQYF
DNA: TGTGCCAGCAGCTTATTTTCGGGGACCAGCGGGGAGACCCAGTACTTC

size: -
V: TRBV4-1
D: -
J: TRBJ1-6
CDR3: CASSQDSSRDSPLHF
DNA: TGCGCCAGCAGCCAAGATAGCTCAAGGGATTCACCCCTCCACTTT

size: -
V: TRBV6-2/TRBV6-3
D: -
J: TRBJ1-5
CDR3: CASTDHRSQPRHF
DNA: TGTGCCAGCACCGATCACAGGAGCCAGCCCCGGCATTTT

size: -
V: TRBV6-2/TRBV6-3
D: -
J: TRBJ2-5
CDR3: CASSTSRVGETQYF
DNA: TGTGCCAGCAGTACCTCCAGGGTCGGAGAGACCCAGTACTTC

size: -
V: TRBV11-2
D: -
J: TRBJ2-4
CDR3: CACGLDWRRSNIQYF
DNA: TGTGCCTGCGGCTTAGATTGGCGGAGATCAAACATTCAGTACTTC

size: -
V: TRBV4-3
D: -
J: TRBJ2-7
CDR3: CASSQESSLTGISYEQYF
DNA: TGCGCCAGCAGCCAAGAAAGCTCCTTAACAGGGATCTCCTACGAGCAGTACTTC